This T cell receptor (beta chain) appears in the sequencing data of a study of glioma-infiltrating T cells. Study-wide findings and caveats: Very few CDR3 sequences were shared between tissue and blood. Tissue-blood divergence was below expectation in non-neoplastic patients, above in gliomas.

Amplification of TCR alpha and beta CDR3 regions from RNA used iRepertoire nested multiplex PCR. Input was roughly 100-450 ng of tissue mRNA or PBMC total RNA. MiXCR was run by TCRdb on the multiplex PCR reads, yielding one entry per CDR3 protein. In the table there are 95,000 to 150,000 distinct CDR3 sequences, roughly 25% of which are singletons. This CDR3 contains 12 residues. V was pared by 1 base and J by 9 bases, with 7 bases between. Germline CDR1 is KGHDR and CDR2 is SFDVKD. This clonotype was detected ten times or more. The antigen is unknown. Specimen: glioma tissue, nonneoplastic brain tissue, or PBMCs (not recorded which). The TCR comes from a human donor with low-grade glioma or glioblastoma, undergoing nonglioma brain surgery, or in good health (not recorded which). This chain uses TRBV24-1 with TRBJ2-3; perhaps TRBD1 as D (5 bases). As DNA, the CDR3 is TGTGCCACCAGTGATTTAGCAGGGACGCAGTATTTT. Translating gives CATSDLAGTQYF.